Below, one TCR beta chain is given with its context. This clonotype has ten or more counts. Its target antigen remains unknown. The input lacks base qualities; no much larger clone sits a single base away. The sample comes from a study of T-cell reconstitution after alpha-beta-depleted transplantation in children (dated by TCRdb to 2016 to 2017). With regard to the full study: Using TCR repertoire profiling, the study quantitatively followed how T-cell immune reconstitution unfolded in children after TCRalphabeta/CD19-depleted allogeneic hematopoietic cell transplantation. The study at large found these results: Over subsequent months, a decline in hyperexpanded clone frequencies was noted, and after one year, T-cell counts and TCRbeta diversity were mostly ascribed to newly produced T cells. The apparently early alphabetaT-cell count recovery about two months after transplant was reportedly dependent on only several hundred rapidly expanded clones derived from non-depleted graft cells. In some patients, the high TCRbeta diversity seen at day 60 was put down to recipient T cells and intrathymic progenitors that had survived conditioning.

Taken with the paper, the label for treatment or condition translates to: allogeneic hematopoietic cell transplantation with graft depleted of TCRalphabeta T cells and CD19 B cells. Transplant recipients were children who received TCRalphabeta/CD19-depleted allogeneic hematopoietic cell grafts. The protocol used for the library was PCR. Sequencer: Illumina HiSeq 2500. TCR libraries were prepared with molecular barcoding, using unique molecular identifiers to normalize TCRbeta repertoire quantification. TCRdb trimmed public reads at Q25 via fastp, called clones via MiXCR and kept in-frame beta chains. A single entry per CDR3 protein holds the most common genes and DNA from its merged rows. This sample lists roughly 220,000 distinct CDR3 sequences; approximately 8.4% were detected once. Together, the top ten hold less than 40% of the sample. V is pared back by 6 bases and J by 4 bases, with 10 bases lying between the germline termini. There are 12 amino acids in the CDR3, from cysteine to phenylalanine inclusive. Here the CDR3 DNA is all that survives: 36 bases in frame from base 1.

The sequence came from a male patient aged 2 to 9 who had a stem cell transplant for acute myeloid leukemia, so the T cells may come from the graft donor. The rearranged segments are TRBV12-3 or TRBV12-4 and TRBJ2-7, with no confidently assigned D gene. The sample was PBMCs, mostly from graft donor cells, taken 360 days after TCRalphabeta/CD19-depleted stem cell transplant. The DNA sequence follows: TGTGCCAGCAGCCGCCGCGAGTACGAGCAGTACTTC. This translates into CASSRREYEQYF.